Included here is one T cell receptor beta chain sequence, with context. Its antigen is currently unknown. RNA amounts of about 0.45 to 1 ug underwent reverse transcription with random hexamers. TCR beta CDR3 was amplified by immunoSEQ multiplex PCR. This amplification extended across 54 Vbeta and 13 Jbeta segments. Via MiXCR, TCRdb re-called the immunoSEQ multiplex PCR reads, giving one row per CDR3 protein. The table has roughly 120,000 distinct CDR3 sequences, approximately 96% seen once. The CDR3 is 16 amino acids. The germline gives CDR1 DFQATT, CDR2 SNEGSKA (reference sequence). V was pared by 3 bases and J by 6 bases, with 13 bases of the junction left unmatched. This record comes from a study of CD8 T cells in Susac syndrome. Study conclusions and caveats: It was acknowledged by the study that relatively few individuals were included in its TCR sequencing and HLA analysis.

Sequencing of TCR beta was carried out in blood CD8+ and CD4+ T cells. The CD8+ and CD4+ T cells were negatively isolated, with the TEMRA cells enriched by FACS. The rearrangement links TRBV20-1 to TRBJ2-4; 8 bases agree with TRBD1. Specimen: CD4+ T cells from PBMCs. This receptor was identified in a human donor in good health. In DNA, the CDR3 is TGCAGTGCTAGGGACAGGGATGAGTTGGTGAGAAACATTCAGTACTTC. Its translation is CSARDRDELVRNIQYF.